This T cell receptor (beta chain) was recorded in a study of blood T cell repertoires in COVID-19. Clones were sequenced by immunoSEQ multiplex PCR, and TCRdb holds only the in-frame ones, with some missing. The sample gives 70,000 or so clones, 85% to 90% of which show up once; roughly 10% is in the top ten. There are 13 residues in the CDR3. Trimming removed 4 bases at V and 4 bases at J, with 10 bases between. Germline lookup yields CDR1 SEHNR and CDR2 FQNEAQ (reference sequence). V is TRBV7-9 and J is TRBJ1-2, with a possible D match to TRBD1 (6 bases). The sequencing input was peripheral blood. This receptor was identified in a man between 65 and 85 years old with active or convalescent COVID-19. CDR3 sequence: CASSSTGIYGYTF. The DNA of the CDR3 is TGTGCCAGCAGCTCGACAGGAATCTATGGCTACACCTTC.